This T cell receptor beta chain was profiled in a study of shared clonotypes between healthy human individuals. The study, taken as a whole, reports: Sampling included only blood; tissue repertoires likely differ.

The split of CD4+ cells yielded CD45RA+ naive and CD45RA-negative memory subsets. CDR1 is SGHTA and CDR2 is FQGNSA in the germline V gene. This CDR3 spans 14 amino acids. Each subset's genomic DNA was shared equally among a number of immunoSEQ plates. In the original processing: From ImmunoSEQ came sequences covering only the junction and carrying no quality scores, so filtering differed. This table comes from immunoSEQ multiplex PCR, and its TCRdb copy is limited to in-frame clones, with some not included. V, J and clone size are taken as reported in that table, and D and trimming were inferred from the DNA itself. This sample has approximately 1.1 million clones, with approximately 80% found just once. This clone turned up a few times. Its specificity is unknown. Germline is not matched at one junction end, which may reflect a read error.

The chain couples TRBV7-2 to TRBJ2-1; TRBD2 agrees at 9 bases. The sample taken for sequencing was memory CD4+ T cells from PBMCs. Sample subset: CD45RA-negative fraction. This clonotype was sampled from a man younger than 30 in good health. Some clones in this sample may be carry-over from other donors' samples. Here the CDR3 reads CASSIAGDRNEQFF. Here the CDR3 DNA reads TGTGCCAGCAGCATAGCGGGAGATCGCAATGAGCAGTTCTTC.